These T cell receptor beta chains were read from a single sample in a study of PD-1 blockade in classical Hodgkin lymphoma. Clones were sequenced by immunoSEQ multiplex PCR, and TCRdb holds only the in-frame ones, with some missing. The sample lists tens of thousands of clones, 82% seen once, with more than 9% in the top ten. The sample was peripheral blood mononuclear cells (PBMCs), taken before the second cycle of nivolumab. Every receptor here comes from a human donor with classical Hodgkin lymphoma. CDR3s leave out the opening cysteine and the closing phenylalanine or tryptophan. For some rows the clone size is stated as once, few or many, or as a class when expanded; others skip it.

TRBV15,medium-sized,ATSRGTDFYEQY
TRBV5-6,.,ASSLGGFEAF
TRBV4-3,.,ASSQGWTGTYEQY
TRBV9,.,ASSPSRVNTEAF
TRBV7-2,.,ASSLAGGRGELF
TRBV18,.,ASSPGWQSSAEAF
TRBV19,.,ASSMRKGQGARGNTEAF
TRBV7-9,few,ASRGDRVFTEAF
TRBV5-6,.,ASQSSYYGYT
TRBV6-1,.,ASIGTGLYEQY
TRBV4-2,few,ASSPQVGSGNTIY
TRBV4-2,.,ASSQERTRRYEQY
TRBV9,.,ASSEGAGYT
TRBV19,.,ASSSGVVNEQF
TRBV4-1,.,ASSQALTGRNQPQH